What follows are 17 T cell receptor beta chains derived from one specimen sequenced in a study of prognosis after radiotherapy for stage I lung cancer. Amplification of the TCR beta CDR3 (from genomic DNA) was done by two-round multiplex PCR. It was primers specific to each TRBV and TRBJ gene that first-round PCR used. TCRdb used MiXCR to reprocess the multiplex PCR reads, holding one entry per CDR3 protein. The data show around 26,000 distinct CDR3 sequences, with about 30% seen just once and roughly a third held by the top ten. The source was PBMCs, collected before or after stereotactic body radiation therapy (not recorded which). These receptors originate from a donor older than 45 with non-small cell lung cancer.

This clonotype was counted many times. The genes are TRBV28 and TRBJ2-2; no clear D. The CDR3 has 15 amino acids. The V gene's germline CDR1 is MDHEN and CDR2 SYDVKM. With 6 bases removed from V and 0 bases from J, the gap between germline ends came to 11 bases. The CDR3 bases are TGTGCCAGCAGGAAGATGCAGACGAACACCGGGGAGCTGTTTTTT. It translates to CASRKMQTNTGELFF. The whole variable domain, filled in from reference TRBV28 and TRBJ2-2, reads DVKVTQSSRYLVKRTGEKVFLECVQDMDHENMFWYRQDPGLGLRLIYFSYDVKMKEKGDIPEGYSVSREKKERFSLILESASTNQTSMYLCASRKMQTNTGELFFGEGSRLTVL.

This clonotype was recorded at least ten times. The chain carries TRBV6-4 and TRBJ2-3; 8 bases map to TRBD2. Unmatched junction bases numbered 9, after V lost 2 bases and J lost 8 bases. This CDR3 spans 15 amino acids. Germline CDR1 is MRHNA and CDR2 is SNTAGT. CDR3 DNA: TGTGCCAGCAGTGACAAAGCGGGGGAAGGAGGTACGCAGTATTTT. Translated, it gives CASSDKAGEGGTQYF.

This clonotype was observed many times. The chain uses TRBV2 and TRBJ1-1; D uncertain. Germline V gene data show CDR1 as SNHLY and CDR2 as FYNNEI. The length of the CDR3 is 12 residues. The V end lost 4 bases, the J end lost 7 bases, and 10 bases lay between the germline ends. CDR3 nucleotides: TGTGCCAGCAGTGGGACGGCGTATGAAGCTTTCTTT. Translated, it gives CASSGTAYEAFF.

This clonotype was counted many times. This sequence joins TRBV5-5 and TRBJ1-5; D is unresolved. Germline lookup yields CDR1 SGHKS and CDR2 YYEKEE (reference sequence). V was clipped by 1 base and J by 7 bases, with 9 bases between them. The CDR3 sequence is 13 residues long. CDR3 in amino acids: CASSLNTVQPQHF. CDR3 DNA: TGTGCCAGCAGCTTGAATACGGTCCAGCCCCAGCATTTT.

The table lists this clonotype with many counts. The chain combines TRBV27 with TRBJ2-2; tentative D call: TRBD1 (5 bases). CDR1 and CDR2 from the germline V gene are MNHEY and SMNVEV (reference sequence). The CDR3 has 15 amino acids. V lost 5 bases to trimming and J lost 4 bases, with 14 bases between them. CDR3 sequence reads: CASSPTVAGTGELFF. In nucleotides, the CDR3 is TGTGCCAGCAGTCCGACAGTTGCCGGCACCGGGGAGCTGTTTTTT.

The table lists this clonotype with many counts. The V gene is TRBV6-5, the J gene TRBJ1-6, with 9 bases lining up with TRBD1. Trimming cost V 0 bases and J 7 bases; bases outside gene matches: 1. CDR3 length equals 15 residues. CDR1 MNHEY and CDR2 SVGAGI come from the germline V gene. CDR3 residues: CASSYSGTGNSPLHF. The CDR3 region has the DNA TGTGCCAGCAGTTACTCTGGGACAGGGAATTCACCCCTCCACTTT.

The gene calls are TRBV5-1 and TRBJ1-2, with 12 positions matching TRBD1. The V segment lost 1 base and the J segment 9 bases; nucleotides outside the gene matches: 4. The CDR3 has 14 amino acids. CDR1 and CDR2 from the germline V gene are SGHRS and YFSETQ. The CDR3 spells CASSLSGTGGSYTF. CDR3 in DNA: TGCGCCAGCAGCTTGTCCGGGACAGGGGGCAGCTACACCTTC.

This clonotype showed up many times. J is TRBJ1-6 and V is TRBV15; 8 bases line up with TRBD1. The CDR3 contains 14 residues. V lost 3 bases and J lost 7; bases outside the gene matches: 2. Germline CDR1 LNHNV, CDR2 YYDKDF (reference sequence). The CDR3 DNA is TGTGCCACCAGCAGGGACAGGGAGAATTCACCCCTCCACTTT. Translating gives CATSRDRENSPLHF.

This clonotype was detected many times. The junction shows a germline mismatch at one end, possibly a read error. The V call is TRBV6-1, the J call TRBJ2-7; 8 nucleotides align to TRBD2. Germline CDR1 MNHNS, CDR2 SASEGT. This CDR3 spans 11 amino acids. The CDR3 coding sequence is TGTGCCAGCAGTGGGACTAGCCATAGGGACTTC. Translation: CASSGTSHRDF.

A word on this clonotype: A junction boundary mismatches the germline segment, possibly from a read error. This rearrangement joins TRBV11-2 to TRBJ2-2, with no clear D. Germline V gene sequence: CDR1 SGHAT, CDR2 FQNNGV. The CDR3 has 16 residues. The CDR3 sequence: CVSSLYGGANTGELFF. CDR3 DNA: TGTGTCAGCAGCTTATACGGTGGGGCGAACACCGGGGAGCTGTTTTTT.

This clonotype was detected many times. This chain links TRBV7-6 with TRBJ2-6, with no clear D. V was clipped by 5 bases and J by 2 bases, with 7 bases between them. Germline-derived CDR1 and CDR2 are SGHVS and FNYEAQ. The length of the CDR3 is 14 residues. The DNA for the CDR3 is TGTGCCAGCAGCCCCCAACCTGGGGCCAACGTCCTGACTTTC. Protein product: CASSPQPGANVLTF.

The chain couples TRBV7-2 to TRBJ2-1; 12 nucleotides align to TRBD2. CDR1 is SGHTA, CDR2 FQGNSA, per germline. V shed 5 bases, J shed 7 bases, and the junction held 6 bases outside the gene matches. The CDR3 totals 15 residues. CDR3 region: CASSSLGTSGNEQFF. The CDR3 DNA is TGTGCCAGCAGCAGCCTCGGGACTAGCGGGAATGAGCAGTTCTTC.

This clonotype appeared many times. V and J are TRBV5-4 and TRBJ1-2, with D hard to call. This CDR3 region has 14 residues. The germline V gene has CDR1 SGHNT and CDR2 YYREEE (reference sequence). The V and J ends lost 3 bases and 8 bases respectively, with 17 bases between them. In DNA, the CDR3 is TGTGCCAGCAGCTCCCCTCTTGGGCAGCCCGGCTACACCTTC. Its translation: CASSSPLGQPGYTF. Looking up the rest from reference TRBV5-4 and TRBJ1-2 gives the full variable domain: ETGVTQSPTHLIKTRGQQVTLRCSSQSGHNTVSWYQQALGQGPQFIFQYYREEENGRGNFPPRFSGLQFPNYSSELNVNALELDDSALYLCASSSPLGQPGYTFGSGTRLTVV.

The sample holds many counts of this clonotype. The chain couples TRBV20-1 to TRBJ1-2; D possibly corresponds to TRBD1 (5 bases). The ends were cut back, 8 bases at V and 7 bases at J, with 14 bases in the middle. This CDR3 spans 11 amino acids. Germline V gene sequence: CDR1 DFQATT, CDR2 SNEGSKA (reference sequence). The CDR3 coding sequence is TGCAGTACACTAGTGGGGGTTGGCTACACCTTC. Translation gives CSTLVGVGYTF.

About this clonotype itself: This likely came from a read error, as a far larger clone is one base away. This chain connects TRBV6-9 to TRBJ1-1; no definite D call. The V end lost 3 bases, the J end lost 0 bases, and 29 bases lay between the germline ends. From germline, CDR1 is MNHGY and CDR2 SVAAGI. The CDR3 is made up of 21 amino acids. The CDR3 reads CASSYTVTPPQSFALNTEAFF. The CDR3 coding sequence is TGTGCCAGCAGTTACACCGTGACTCCTCCTCAATCATTTGCTCTGAACACTGAAGCTTTCTTT.

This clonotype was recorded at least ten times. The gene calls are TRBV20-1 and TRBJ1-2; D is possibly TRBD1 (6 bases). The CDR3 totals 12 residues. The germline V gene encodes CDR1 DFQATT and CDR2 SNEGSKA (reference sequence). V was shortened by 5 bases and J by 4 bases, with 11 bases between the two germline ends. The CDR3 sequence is CSAATGFYGYTF. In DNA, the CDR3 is TGCAGTGCTGCCACAGGGTTCTATGGCTACACCTTC.

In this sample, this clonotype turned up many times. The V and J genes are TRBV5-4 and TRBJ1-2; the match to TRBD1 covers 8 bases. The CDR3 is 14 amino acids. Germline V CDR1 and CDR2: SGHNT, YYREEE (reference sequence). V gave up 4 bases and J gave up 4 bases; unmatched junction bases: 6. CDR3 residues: CASSPGGWVYGYTF. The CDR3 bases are TGTGCCAGCAGCCCAGGGGGCTGGGTCTATGGCTACACCTTC.